The 21 T cell receptor beta chains given below trace back to one sample, sequenced in a study of identical twins. Via MiXCR, TCRdb re-called the 5' RACE reads, giving one row per CDR3 protein. There are hundreds of thousands of distinct CDR3 sequences in the sample; around a sixth occur only once, and about an eighth lies in the top ten. The same sample was also studied in work on T cells expressing NK-cell markers.

The specimen sequenced was PBMCs. These receptors came from a woman aged 18 to 35 in good health.

The chain joins TRBV6-1 to TRBJ1-5; D is unresolved. This CDR3 spans 14 amino acids. The ends were cut back, 2 bases at V and 5 bases at J, with 10 bases in the middle. Germline V CDR1 and CDR2: MNHNS, SASEGT. The DNA of the CDR3 is TGTGCCAGCAGTGAATACAGTGGGTATCAGCCCCAGCATTTT. Its translation is CASSEYSGYQPQHF.

This clonotype has more than one count but fewer than ten. This rearrangement joins TRBV6-9 to TRBJ2-2; TRBD1 agrees at 8 bases. V trimming: 2 bases; J trimming: 6 bases; junction bases outside the gene matches: 14. The CDR3 covers 18 residues. In germline, CDR1 is MNHGY, CDR2 SVAAGI. The CDR3 region is CASSYLSQGAGLAGELFF. In DNA form, the CDR3 reads TGTGCCAGCAGTTATCTCTCCCAGGGGGCGGGTTTGGCCGGGGAGCTGTTTTTT.

The chain recombines TRBV11-1 with TRBJ2-7, with 7 bases that match TRBD1. CDR1 and CDR2 from the germline V gene are SGHAT and FQDESV (reference sequence). After removal of 5 bases from V and 0 bases from J, the junction contained 7 bases not matched to a gene. The CDR3 runs 15 residues. CDR3 residues: CASSMNRGSSYEQYF. The CDR3 DNA follows: TGTGCCAGCAGCATGAACAGGGGAAGCTCCTACGAGCAGTACTTC.

This rearrangement joins TRBV11-2 to TRBJ2-7; D remains unclear. Germline V gene sequence: CDR1 SGHAT, CDR2 FQNNGV. This CDR3 has 14 amino acids. The V gene lost 5 bases and the J gene lost 0 bases, with 11 bases spanning the gap. The CDR3 region has the DNA TGTGCCAGCAGCGTAGGACCGAGCTCCTACGAGCAGTACTTC. This codes for CASSVGPSSYEQYF.

This chain joins TRBV19 and TRBJ1-2, with D uncertain. Looked up from germline, CDR1 is LNHDA and CDR2 is SQIVND (reference sequence). V lost 0 bases to trimming and J lost 10 bases, with 18 bases between them. The CDR3 sequence is 15 residues long. CDR3 in amino acids: CASSIDLGSSAIYTF. CDR3 sequence (DNA): TGTGCCAGTAGTATAGATCTTGGATCCTCGGCTATCTACACCTTC. The complete variable domain, with remaining parts taken from reference TRBV19 and TRBJ1-2, reads DGGITQSPKYLFRKEGQNVTLSCEQNLNHDAMYWYRQDPGQGLRLIYYSQIVNDFQKGDIAEGYSVSREKKESFPLTVTSAQKNPTAFYLCASSIDLGSSAIYTFGSGTRLTVV.

The chain carries TRBV5-1 and TRBJ2-7; TRBD1 aligns across 8 bases. CDR1 is SGHRS and CDR2 is YFSETQ in the germline V gene. This CDR3 is 15 amino acids long. J gave up 4 bases and V 4 bases, and 10 bases lay outside the gene matches. CDR3 bases: TGCGCCAGCAGCGACACCGGGACAGGTATATACGAGCAGTACTTC. As protein: CASSDTGTGIYEQYF.

The chain has TRBV2 and TRBJ1-2; 8 bases map to TRBD1. V shed 7 bases and J 4 bases; nucleotides not matched to a gene: 8. This CDR3 contains 14 residues. CDR1 is SNHLY, CDR2 FYNNEI, per germline. For the CDR3, the DNA is TGTGCCAGCACCCTCTCACAGGGGGTCTATGGCTACACCTTC. This gives the protein CASTLSQGVYGYTF.

This chain joins TRBV27 and TRBJ1-2, with 9 bases aligning to TRBD1. There are 15 residues in the CDR3. Germline V gene data show CDR1 as MNHEY and CDR2 as SMNVEV (reference sequence). V lost 3 bases, J lost 4 bases, and 6 bases stayed unmatched. CDR3 region: CASSFTRQGGYGYTF. The CDR3 DNA follows: TGTGCCAGCAGTTTTACGAGACAGGGGGGCTATGGCTACACCTTC.

This clonotype has a handful of counts. The CDR3 sequence is CASSLIRDYEQYF. DNA for the CDR3: TGTGCCAGCAGTTTAATACGGGACTACGAGCAGTACTTC. The chain combines TRBV12-3 or TRBV12-4 with TRBJ2-7, with D tentatively TRBD2 (5 bases). V shed 2 bases and J shed 3 bases, with 8 bases lying between them. CDR3 length: 13 amino acids.

This chain joins TRBV9 and TRBJ2-2, with 10 bases aligning to TRBD2. The junction had 5 bases not matched to a gene; V was cut back by 0 bases and J by 6 bases. From germline, CDR1 is SGDLS and CDR2 YYNGEE. This CDR3 comprises 16 residues. CDR3 sequence reads: CASSVGLAGAAGELFF. The CDR3 bases are TGTGCCAGCAGCGTAGGTCTAGCGGGGGCGGCCGGGGAGCTGTTTTTT.

This clonotype turned up a few times. The gene calls are TRBV10-3 and TRBJ2-7, with TRBD1 matching over 7 bases. The CDR3 runs to 14 residues. V lost 5 bases, J lost 1 base, and 5 bases stayed unmatched. Germline V CDR1 and CDR2: ENHRY, SYGVKD. CDR3 amino acids: CAISQGVGSYEQYF. Written as DNA, the CDR3 is TGTGCCATCAGTCAGGGGGTCGGGTCCTACGAGCAGTACTTC.

This clonotype was picked up a small number of times. J is TRBJ1-2 and V is TRBV20-1; the D is unclear. V shed 2 bases and J shed 1 base, with 8 bases lying between them. This CDR3 has 13 residues. Germline-derived CDR1 and CDR2 are DFQATT and SNEGSKA (reference sequence). CDR3 residues: CSARRVVNYGYTF. DNA of the CDR3: TGCAGTGCTAGAAGGGTGGTTAACTATGGCTACACCTTC.

The V and J genes are TRBV7-6 and TRBJ2-2; 10 positions agree with TRBD1. Losses at the gene ends were 6 bases for V and 4 bases for J; bases not matched to a gene: 2. The CDR3 consists of 14 residues. Germline CDR1 is SGHVS and CDR2 is FNYEAQ. The CDR3 nucleotides read TGTGCCAGCAGAAGACAGGGGGCCACCGGGGAGCTGTTTTTT. Amino acid sequence: CASRRQGATGELFF.

V gene TRBV3-1 combines with J gene TRBJ2-6, with a weak D call TRBD1 (5 bases). This CDR3 contains 14 residues. V was cut by 3 bases and J by 4 bases, with 7 bases left in between. CDR1 is LGHDT, CDR2 YNNKEL, per germline (reference sequence). The CDR3 bases are TGTGCCAGCAGCCATAGACAGGGGGCCAACGTCCTGACTTTC. Protein product: CASSHRQGANVLTF.

This clonotype was counted a few times. V usage is TRBV20-1 and J usage is TRBJ1-4; TRBD1 matches at 8 bases. Germline CDR1 DFQATT, CDR2 SNEGSKA (reference sequence). Germline trimming cut 1 base from V and 8 bases from J; bases unmatched to any gene: 6. This CDR3 is built from 14 residues. The CDR3 nucleotides read TGCAGTGCTAGAGTGGCGACAGGGGACGAAAAACTGTTTTTT. Encoded protein: CSARVATGDEKLFF.

This clonotype was seen only a few times. The rearrangement uses TRBV11-2 and TRBJ2-1; D is unclear. Germline loops: CDR1 SGHAT, CDR2 FQNNGV. Between the trimmed V and J ends, which lost 5 bases and 4 bases, there was a span of 12 bases. The CDR3 length is 14 residues. The DNA for the CDR3 is TGTGCCAGCAGCAGTCCCGCCGGATACAATGAGCAGTTCTTC. Residues: CASSSPAGYNEQFF. Full variable domain (rest looked up from reference TRBV11-2 and TRBJ2-1): EAGVAQSPRYKIIEKRQSVAFWCNPISGHATLYWYQQILGQGPKLLIQFQNNGVVDDSQLPKDRFSAERLKGVDSTLKIQPAKLEDSAVYLCASSSPAGYNEQFFGPGTRLTVL.

The rearrangement joins TRBV6-1 to TRBJ2-1; 9 positions match TRBD2. Germline V gene data show CDR1 as MNHNS and CDR2 as SASEGT. This CDR3 region has 15 residues. V trimming: 6 bases; J trimming: 8 bases; junction bases outside the gene matches: 11. The CDR3 nucleotides are TGTGCCAGCAGCTGGAAAGCGGGAGGAAACCATGAGCAGTTCTTC. Protein sequence: CASSWKAGGNHEQFF.

This clonotype was detected a few times. The chain couples TRBV10-3 to TRBJ1-1, with 7 bases fitting TRBD1. The V gene end was trimmed by 0 bases and the J gene end by 10 bases; junction bases not matched to a gene: 14. Germline CDR1 is ENHRY and CDR2 is SYGVKD. This CDR3 has 16 residues. CDR3 amino acids: CAISESYRGGTHGAFF. The CDR3 bases are TGTGCCATCAGTGAGTCTTACAGGGGTGGTACCCATGGAGCTTTCTTT.

The J gene is TRBJ1-4, the V gene TRBV29-1; D gene ambiguous. The CDR3 is 13 amino acids. Per germline, CDR1 SQVTM and CDR2 ANQGSEA. V was pared by 4 bases and J by 10 bases, with 16 bases between. The CDR3 is CSVGRFNDGKLFF. In DNA, the CDR3 is TGCAGCGTTGGTCGCTTTAACGATGGAAAACTGTTTTTT.

This chain uses TRBV25-1 with TRBJ2-2; 7 positions match TRBD1. J gave up 0 bases and V 4 bases, and 5 bases lay outside the gene matches. Germline CDR1 reads MGHDK; CDR2 reads SYGVNS. The CDR3 loop spans 16 amino acids. The CDR3 DNA is TGTGCCAGCAGTGGCTCGACAGGGTCGAACACCGGGGAGCTGTTTTTT. This translates into CASSGSTGSNTGELFF.

The rearrangement joins TRBV5-1 to TRBJ2-7; the D gene is possibly TRBD1 (6 bases). Between the trimmed V and J ends, which lost 0 bases and 5 bases, there was a span of 12 bases. Germline CDR1 SGHRS, CDR2 YFSETQ. The CDR3 loop spans 14 amino acids. The CDR3: CASSLVKGVDEQYF. In DNA, the CDR3 is TGCGCCAGCAGCTTGGTAAAGGGGGTCGACGAGCAGTACTTC.